The T cell receptor beta chain under discussion was sequenced for a study of OX40 agonist ivuxolimab in advanced cancers. Study summary: Participants could have had prior anti-PD-1, anti-PD-L1 or anti-CTLA-4 therapy, and approximately 40% had some.

Method: immunoSEQ multiplex PCR; TCRdb's copy keeps in-frame clones and lacks some. The repertoire holds about 7,000 clones, with more than 70% as singletons. This sample comprised CD4+ or CD8+ T cells sorted from blood, obtained in a trial of the OX40 agonist ivuxolimab. The clonotype was recovered from an adult with an advanced solid tumor such as melanoma, head and neck, liver or kidney cancer.

The CDR3 loop is CASSARTYEQYF. The CDR3 DNA sequence: TGTGCCAGCAGCGCACGTACCTACGAGCAGTACTTC. The rearrangement joins TRBV7-9 to TRBJ2-7; the D is unclear. Germline V CDR1 and CDR2: SEHNR, FQNEAQ (reference sequence). The germline V and J ends were trimmed by 5 bases and 2 bases, with 7 bases remaining between them. This CDR3 contains 12 residues.